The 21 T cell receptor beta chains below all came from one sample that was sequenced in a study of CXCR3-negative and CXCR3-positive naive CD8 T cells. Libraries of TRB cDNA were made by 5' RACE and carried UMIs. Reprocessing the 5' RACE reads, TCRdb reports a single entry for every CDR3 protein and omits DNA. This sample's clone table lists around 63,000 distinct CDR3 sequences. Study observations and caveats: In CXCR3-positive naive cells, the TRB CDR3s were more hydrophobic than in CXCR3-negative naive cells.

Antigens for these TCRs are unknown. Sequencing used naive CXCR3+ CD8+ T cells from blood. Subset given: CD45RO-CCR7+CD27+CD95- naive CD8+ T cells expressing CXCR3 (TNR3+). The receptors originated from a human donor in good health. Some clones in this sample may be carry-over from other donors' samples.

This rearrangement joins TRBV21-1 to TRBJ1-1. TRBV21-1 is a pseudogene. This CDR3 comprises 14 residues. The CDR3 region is CASRGLPPNTEAFF.

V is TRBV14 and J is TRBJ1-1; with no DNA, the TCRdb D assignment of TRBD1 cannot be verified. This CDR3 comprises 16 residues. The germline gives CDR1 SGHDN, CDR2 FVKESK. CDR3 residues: CASSQDAPGQYTEAFF.

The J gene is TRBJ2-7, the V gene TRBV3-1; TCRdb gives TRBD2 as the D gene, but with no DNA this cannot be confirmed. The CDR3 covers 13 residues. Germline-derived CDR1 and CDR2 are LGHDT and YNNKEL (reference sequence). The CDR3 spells CASSQEPWRKQYF.

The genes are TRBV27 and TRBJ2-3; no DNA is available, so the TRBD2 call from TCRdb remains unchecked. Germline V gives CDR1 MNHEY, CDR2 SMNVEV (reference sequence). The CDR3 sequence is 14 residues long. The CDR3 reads CTSRPGLAFDTQYF.

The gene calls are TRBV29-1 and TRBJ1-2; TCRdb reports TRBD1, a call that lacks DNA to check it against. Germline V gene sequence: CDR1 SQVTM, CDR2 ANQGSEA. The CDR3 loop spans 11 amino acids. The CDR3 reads CSVRDSYGYTF.

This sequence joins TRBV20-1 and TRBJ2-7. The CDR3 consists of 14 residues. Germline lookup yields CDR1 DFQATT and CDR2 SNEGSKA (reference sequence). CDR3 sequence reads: CSARWQLVPMEQYF.

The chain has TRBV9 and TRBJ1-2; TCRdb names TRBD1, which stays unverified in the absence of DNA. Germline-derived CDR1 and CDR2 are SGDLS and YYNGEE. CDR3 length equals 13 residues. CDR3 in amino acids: CASSPRGPNGYTF.

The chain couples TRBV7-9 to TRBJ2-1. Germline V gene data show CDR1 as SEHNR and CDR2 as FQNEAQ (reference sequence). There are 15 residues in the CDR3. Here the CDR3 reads CASSPQRTSYNEQFF.

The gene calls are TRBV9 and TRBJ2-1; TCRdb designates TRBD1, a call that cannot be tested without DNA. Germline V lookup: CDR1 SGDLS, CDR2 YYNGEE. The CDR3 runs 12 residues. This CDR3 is CASSVPGHEQFF.

CDR3 protein: CASSKQGISYEQYF. The J gene is TRBJ2-7, the V gene TRBV21-1; the D call of TRBD1 rests on TCRdb alone, since no DNA is present to check it. TRBV21-1 is described as a pseudogene. This CDR3 spans 14 amino acids.

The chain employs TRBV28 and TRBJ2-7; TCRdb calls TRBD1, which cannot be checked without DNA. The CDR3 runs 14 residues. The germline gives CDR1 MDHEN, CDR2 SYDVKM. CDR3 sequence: CASRAPGQTSEQYF.

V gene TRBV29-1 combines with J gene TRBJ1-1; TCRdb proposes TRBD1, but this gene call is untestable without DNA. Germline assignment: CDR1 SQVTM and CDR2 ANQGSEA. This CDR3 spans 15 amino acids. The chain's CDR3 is CSAVGQLDSNTEAFF.

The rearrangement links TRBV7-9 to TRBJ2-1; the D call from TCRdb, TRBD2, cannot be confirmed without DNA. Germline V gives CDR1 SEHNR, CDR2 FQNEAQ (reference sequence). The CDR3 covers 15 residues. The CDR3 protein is CASSSGRDGPYEQYF.

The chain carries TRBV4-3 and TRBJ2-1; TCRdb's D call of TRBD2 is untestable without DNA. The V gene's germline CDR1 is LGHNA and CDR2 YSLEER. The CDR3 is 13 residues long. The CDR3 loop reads CASSQSPQEEQFF.

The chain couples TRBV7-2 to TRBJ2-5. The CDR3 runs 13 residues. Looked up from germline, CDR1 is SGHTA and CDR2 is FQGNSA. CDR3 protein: CASSSRDEETQYF. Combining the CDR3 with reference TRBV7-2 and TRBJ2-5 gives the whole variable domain GAGVSQSPSNKVTEKGKDVELRCDPISGHTALYWYRQSLGQGLEFLIYFQGNSAPDKSGLPSDRFSAERTGGSVSTLTIQRTQQEDSAVYLCASSSRDEETQYFGPGTRLLVL.

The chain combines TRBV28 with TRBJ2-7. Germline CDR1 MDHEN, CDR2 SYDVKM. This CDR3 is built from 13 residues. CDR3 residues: CASSLTDFYEQYF.

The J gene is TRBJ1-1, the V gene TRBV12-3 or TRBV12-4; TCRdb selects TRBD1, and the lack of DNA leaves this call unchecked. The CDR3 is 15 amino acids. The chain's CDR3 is CASSSLRQGDTEAFF.

The CDR3 spells CSAHRDRVNTEAFF. The genes are TRBV20-1 and TRBJ1-1; TCRdb names TRBD1, which stays unverified in the absence of DNA. The CDR3 length is 14 residues. The germline V gene encodes CDR1 DFQATT and CDR2 SNEGSKA (reference sequence).

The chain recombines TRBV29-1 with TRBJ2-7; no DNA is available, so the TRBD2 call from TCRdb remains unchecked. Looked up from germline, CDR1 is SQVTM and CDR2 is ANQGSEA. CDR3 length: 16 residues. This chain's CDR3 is CSVEGTSGAPTYEQYF.

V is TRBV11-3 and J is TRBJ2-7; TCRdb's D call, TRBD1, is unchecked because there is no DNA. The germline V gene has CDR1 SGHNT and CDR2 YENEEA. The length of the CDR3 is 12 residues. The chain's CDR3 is CASSPRGPEQYF.

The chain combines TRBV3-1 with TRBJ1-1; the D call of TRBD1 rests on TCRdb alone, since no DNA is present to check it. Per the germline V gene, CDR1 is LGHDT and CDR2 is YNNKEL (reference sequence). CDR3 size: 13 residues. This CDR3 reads CASTRQEGSEAFF. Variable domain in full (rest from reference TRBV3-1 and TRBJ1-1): DTAVSQTPKYLVTQMGNDKSIKCEQNLGHDTMYWYKQDSKKFLKIMFSYNNKELIINETVPNRFSPKSPDKAHLNLHINSLELGDSAVYFCASTRQEGSEAFFGQGTRLTVV.